The present T cell receptor beta chain was sequenced within a study of shared clonotypes between healthy human individuals. In the study overall: Samples came from two female and three male donors aged 18 to 49. Study results and limitations: A handful of donors had around 5% of their naive CD4 clonotypes in common.

As to this clone: What it recognizes is unknown.

In the source study's methods: Filtering differed since immunoSEQ provided only junctions, with no quality scores. Only in-frame clones appear in the TCRdb table, and some are missing; sequencing was by immunoSEQ multiplex PCR. The DNA was the basis for D and trimming; V, J and clone size are from that table. The table records roughly 530,000 clones, approximately 95% of them present only once. All the donors were Caucasian adults who lived in Nashville, Tennessee. The germline V gene encodes CDR1 SGHRS and CDR2 YFSETQ. V was trimmed by 4 bases and J by 4 bases, leaving 11 bases between them. The CDR3 runs to 14 residues.

The TCR sequence derives from a woman younger than 45 in good health. The chain carries TRBV5-1 and TRBJ1-4; D unclear. Input material: naive CD4+ T cells sorted from blood. The subset here: CD45RA+ positively selected. The CDR3 DNA sequence: TGCGCCAGCAGCGTAGCTGGAATTAATGAAAAACTGTTTTTT. Residues: CASSVAGINEKLFF.